Sequencing of this TCR beta chain was carried out in a study of blood T cell repertoires in COVID-19. At the level of the study: The samples span acute and convalescent COVID-19 from the United States, Italy and Spain. The cDNA or gDNA used as material had been derived from T cells, B-cell-depleted T cells, or PBMCs.

The germline V gene encodes CDR1 SGHTA and CDR2 FQGNSA. This CDR3 region has 14 residues. Unmatched junction bases numbered 7, after V lost 1 base and J lost 8 bases. Source study methods: Amplification from reference gene primers served as the basis for estimated nucleated cell counts. Profiled with immunoSEQ multiplex PCR; TCRdb holds only in-frame clones, not every one. V, J and clone size reflect that table, while D and trimming were determined from the DNA. The sample consists of about 88,000 clones, 72% of them appearing once. This sequence was found in a woman aged 55-75 years in a cohort sampled during active or convalescent COVID-19. Sequenced: peripheral blood. The chain combines TRBV7-2 with TRBJ1-2; 7 nucleotides line up with TRBD1. This chain's CDR3 is CASSLGQGPRGYTF. The CDR3 DNA is TGTGCCAGCAGCTTAGGACAGGGTCCAAGGGGCTACACCTTC.